The rows below give T cell receptor beta chains drawn from one sample of a study of glioma-infiltrating T cells after dendritic cell vaccination. Sequenced by immunoSEQ multiplex PCR; TCRdb stores in-frame clones only, minus some. The data contain about 92,000 clones, around 84% of them seen just once; the ten biggest clones take up 15% to 17%. Sample: blood, taken before dendritic cell vaccination. The receptors derive from a human donor with glioblastoma. Each CDR3 is given with its conserved first and last residue. D genes are given only for firm matches. Clone size is not always given. Where it is, it says once, few, many or a class for expanded clones.

D: .; J: TRBJ1-2; size: .; V: TRBV7-9; CDR3: CASSLAWENYGYTF; DNA: TGTGCCAGCAGCTTAGCGTGGGAGAACTATGGCTACACCTTC
D: .; J: TRBJ2-5; size: .; V: TRBV27; CDR3: CASSPEYRRTQYF; DNA: TGTGCCAGCAGTCCGGAGTACCGTAGGACCCAGTACTTC
D: .; J: TRBJ2-5; size: .; V: TRBV7-5; CDR3: CVRSRGGVVQETQYF; DNA: TGTGTCAGAAGCCGGGGGGGGGTTGTCCAAGAGACCCAGTACTTC
D: TRBD2; J: TRBJ2-7; size: .; V: TRBV7-9; CDR3: CASSPAPLTSGNYEQYF; DNA: TGTGCCAGCAGCCCAGCGCCGCTGACTAGCGGAAACTACGAGCAGTACTTC
D: .; J: TRBJ2-5; size: .; V: TRBV5-5; CDR3: CASSLGTVETQYF; DNA: TGTGCCAGCAGCTTAGGAACAGTTGAGACCCAGTACTTC
D: TRBD1; J: TRBJ1-2; size: few; V: TRBV5-1; CDR3: CASSIGQAPPYTF; DNA: TGCGCCAGCAGCATCGGACAGGCCCCGCCATACACCTTC
D: .; J: TRBJ2-5; size: .; V: TRBV15; CDR3: CATSRDFRETQYF; DNA: TGTGCCACCAGCAGAGATTTTAGAGAGACCCAGTACTTC
D: .; J: TRBJ1-1; size: .; V: TRBV18; CDR3: CASSPLRDTEAFF; DNA: TGTGCCAGCTCACCACTGCGGGACACTGAAGCTTTCTTT
D: TRBD1; J: TRBJ1-2; size: .; V: TRBV4-1; CDR3: CASSQVQTRDREGYTF; DNA: TGCGCCAGCAGCCAAGTCCAGACCCGGGACAGGGAGGGCTACACCTTC
D: .; J: TRBJ2-7; size: few; V: TRBV12-5; CDR3: CASARSGGSYEQYF; DNA: TGTGCTAGTGCGCGGTCAGGGGGGTCGTACGAGCAGTACTTC
D: .; J: TRBJ1-4; size: .; V: TRBV19; CDR3: CASSILFGTTTNEKLFF; DNA: TGTGCCAGTAGTATCTTGTTCGGGACTACAACTAATGAAAAACTGTTTTTT
D: TRBD2; J: TRBJ2-1; size: .; V: TRBV4-2; CDR3: CASSQDGLAGGLNEQFF; DNA: TGTGCCAGCAGCCAAGATGGCCTAGCGGGAGGGCTAAATGAGCAGTTCTTC
D: TRBD2; J: TRBJ2-7; size: .; V: TRBV19; CDR3: CASSIVSGSYEQYF; DNA: TGTGCCAGTAGTATAGTTAGCGGGAGCTACGAGCAGTACTTC
D: TRBD1; J: TRBJ1-2; size: .; V: TRBV29-1; CDR3: CSVDSTGDYGYTF; DNA: TGCAGCGTTGACTCGACAGGGGACTATGGCTACACCTTC
D: .; J: TRBJ2-6; size: .; V: TRBV28; CDR3: CASSLFGQNVFPGANVLTF; DNA: TGTGCCAGCAGTTTATTCGGACAGAATGTTTTTCCTGGGGCCAACGTCCTGACTTTC
D: TRBD2; J: TRBJ2-1; size: .; V: TRBV4-1; CDR3: CASSQDGSGRAGEQFF; DNA: TGCGCCAGCAGCCAAGATGGTAGCGGGAGGGCCGGTGAGCAGTTCTTC
D: .; J: TRBJ2-3; size: .; V: TRBV7-9; CDR3: CASSSGSDTQYF; DNA: TGTGCCAGCAGCTCAGGATCAGATACGCAGTATTTT
D: .; J: TRBJ2-7; size: .; V: TRBV6-1; CDR3: CASSQGGTRGYEQYF; DNA: TGTGCCAGCAGTCAAGGGGGGACGCGGGGCTACGAGCAGTACTTC
D: TRBD1; J: TRBJ2-1; size: .; V: TRBV5-8; CDR3: CASKGLWSDRGGLNEQFF; DNA: TGTGCCAGCAAGGGATTATGGTCTGACAGGGGGGGACTCAATGAGCAGTTCTTC
D: TRBD1; J: TRBJ1-3; size: once; V: TRBV4-1; CDR3: CASSQAQGFAGNTIYF; DNA: TGCGCCAGCAGCCAAGCACAGGGGTTTGCCGGAAACACCATATATTTT
D: .; J: TRBJ2-7; size: .; V: TRBV19; CDR3: CASSIPGLLEQYF; DNA: TGTGCCAGTAGTATCCCAGGGTTGCTCGAGCAGTACTTC
D: TRBD1; J: TRBJ1-1; size: once; V: TRBV2; CDR3: CASSEDRNRDTEAFF; DNA: TGTGCCAGCAGTGAGGACAGGAATAGGGACACTGAAGCTTTCTTT
D: .; J: TRBJ2-7; size: .; V: TRBV5-1; CDR3: CASSLLVSYEQYF; DNA: TGCGCCAGCAGCTTACTAGTCTCCTACGAGCAGTACTTC
D: TRBD2; J: TRBJ2-3; size: .; V: TRBV27; CDR3: CASFAGVATDTQYF; DNA: TGTGCCAGCTTCGCGGGAGTAGCAACAGATACGCAGTATTTT
D: .; J: TRBJ1-6; size: .; V: TRBV5-1; CDR3: CASSLALTNSPLHF; DNA: TGCGCCAGCAGCTTGGCCCTCACAAATTCACCCCTCCACTTT
D: .; J: TRBJ1-1; size: .; V: TRBV9; CDR3: CASSVAHSGTEAFF; DNA: TGTGCCAGCAGCGTAGCTCACTCGGGGACTGAAGCTTTCTTT
D: TRBD1; J: TRBJ2-7; size: .; V: TRBV6-5; CDR3: CASSYFGQGVNEQYF; DNA: TGTGCCAGCAGTTACTTCGGACAGGGAGTCAACGAGCAGTACTTC
D: .; J: TRBJ1-1; size: .; V: TRBV7-2; CDR3: CASSWATGGTEAFF; DNA: TGTGCCAGCAGCTGGGCGACGGGGGGCACTGAAGCTTTCTTT
D: TRBD1; J: TRBJ1-5; size: .; V: TRBV5-1; CDR3: CASSTTPGQGPQPQHF; DNA: TGCGCCAGCAGCACAACCCCGGGACAGGGGCCTCAGCCCCAGCATTTT
D: .; J: TRBJ2-1; size: .; V: TRBV19; CDR3: CASSKEVRLANEQFF; DNA: TGTGCCAGTAGTAAAGAGGTGAGGCTAGCCAATGAGCAGTTCTTC
D: .; J: TRBJ2-3; size: once; V: TRBV28; CDR3: CASSISSSTDTQYF; DNA: TGTGCCAGCAGTATCAGTTCTAGCACAGATACGCAGTATTTT
D: TRBD1; J: TRBJ2-7; size: .; V: TRBV7-8; CDR3: CASSLWTGGDYAYEQYF; DNA: TGTGCCAGCAGCCTGTGGACAGGGGGTGATTATGCCTACGAGCAGTACTTC
D: TRBD2; J: TRBJ2-7; size: .; V: TRBV5-1; CDR3: CASSSLASSSYEQYF; DNA: TGCGCCAGCAGCTCACTAGCGTCGAGCTCCTACGAGCAGTACTTC
D: TRBD2; J: TRBJ2-5; size: .; V: TRBV7-9; CDR3: CASSLQGGSYGETQYF; DNA: TGTGCCAGCAGCTTACAAGGCGGGAGCTATGGAGAGACCCAGTACTTC
D: .; J: TRBJ1-5; size: .; V: TRBV7-3; CDR3: CASSSGPPGQPQHF; DNA: TGTGCCAGCAGCTCCGGACCCCCAGGGCAGCCCCAGCATTTT
D: .; J: TRBJ2-5; size: .; V: TRBV7-9; CDR3: CASSLGQTGGLQETQYF; DNA: TGTGCCAGCAGCTTGGGTCAGACAGGCGGCCTCCAAGAGACCCAGTACTTC
D: TRBD2; J: TRBJ2-1; size: .; V: TRBV27; CDR3: CASSVSGSSSYNEQFF; DNA: TGTGCCAGCAGTGTAAGCGGGAGCTCTTCCTACAATGAGCAGTTCTTC
D: TRBD2; J: TRBJ2-7; size: .; V: TRBV13; CDR3: CASSWGLAGGTYEQYF; DNA: TGTGCCAGCAGCTGGGGACTAGCGGGGGGTACCTACGAGCAGTACTTC
D: .; J: TRBJ1-6; size: .; V: TRBV4-1; CDR3: CASSPRQSDVYSPLHF; DNA: TGCGCCAGCAGCCCCAGACAGTCGGACGTGTATTCACCCCTCCACTTT
D: .; J: TRBJ1-1; size: .; V: TRBV19; CDR3: CASTDDRNTEAFF; DNA: TGTGCCAGTACCGACGACAGAAACACTGAAGCTTTCTTT
D: .; J: TRBJ1-6; size: .; V: TRBV13; CDR3: CASSLQGDMTPLHF; DNA: TGTGCCAGCAGCCTACAGGGTGATATGACACCCCTCCACTTT
D: TRBD1; J: TRBJ1-2; size: .; V: TRBV4-3; CDR3: CASSQEQGARGYTF; DNA: TGCGCCAGCAGCCAAGAACAGGGGGCAAGGGGCTACACCTTC
D: .; J: TRBJ2-7; size: .; V: TRBV30; CDR3: CAWSVQVGYEQYF; DNA: TGTGCCTGGAGTGTACAGGTCGGCTACGAGCAGTACTTC
D: TRBD1; J: TRBJ2-7; size: .; V: TRBV5-4; CDR3: CASSWDRVLVRRSYEQYF; DNA: TGTGCCAGCAGCTGGGACAGGGTCCTTGTCAGGAGGTCCTACGAGCAGTACTTC
D: TRBD1; J: TRBJ1-2; size: few; V: TRBV7-9; CDR3: CASSQDRDGGYTF; DNA: TGTGCCAGCAGCCAGGACAGGGATGGTGGCTACACCTTC
D: TRBD1; J: TRBJ2-5; size: .; V: TRBV5-4; CDR3: CASSLVVFPGQGGGETQYF; DNA: TGTGCCAGCAGCTTGGTGGTCTTCCCGGGACAGGGCGGGGGAGAGACCCAGTACTTC
D: .; J: TRBJ2-7; size: .; V: TRBV19; CDR3: CASSTSEGSYEQYF; DNA: TGTGCCAGTAGTACGTCGGAGGGGTCCTACGAGCAGTACTTC
D: TRBD2; J: TRBJ2-1; size: .; V: TRBV14; CDR3: CASSLRTSRGYNEQFF; DNA: TGTGCCAGCAGCCTACGGACTAGCCGAGGCTACAATGAGCAGTTCTTC
D: .; J: TRBJ2-3; size: .; V: TRBV6-1; CDR3: CASRENPLLGADTQYF; DNA: TGTGCCAGCAGAGAAAACCCCTTACTGGGGGCCGATACGCAGTATTTT